This TCR beta chain derives from a study of blood T cell repertoires in COVID-19. The study drew participants aged about 18 to 89 years from approximately 25 US areas. The V gene end was trimmed by 4 bases and the J gene end by 3 bases; junction bases not matched to a gene: 0. From germline, CDR1 is MNHEY and CDR2 SVGAGI. The length of the CDR3 is 14 residues. Per the original methods: Amplification of reference gene primers was used by the study to estimate nucleated cell counts. Repertoires were generated with immunoSEQ multiplex PCR, while TCRdb's copy carries only in-frame clones and drops some. Clone size and V and J calls were adopted from that table, with D and trimming inferred from the DNA. The sample has about 360,000 clones; 70% to 90% are singletons.

The sequenced sample was PBMCs or T cells enriched from blood (not recorded which). This chain connects TRBV6-5 to TRBJ1-4; 9 bases fit TRBD1. This sequence was found in a man aged 40-49 years in a cohort exposed to, infected with or recovered from COVID-19 (not recorded which). The CDR3, as DNA: TGTGCCAGCAGTTGGGACAGGGCTAATGAAAAACTGTTTTTT. Its protein is CASSWDRANEKLFF.